The text below deals with one TCR beta chain. The antigen remains undetermined. These data belong to a study of PD-L1 blockade in urothelial cancer. Looking at the study overall: Among blood samples, the median T cell count was around 150,000.

V trimming: 5 bases; J trimming: 4 bases; junction bases outside the gene matches: 8. The CDR3 extends over 16 amino acids. Germline V gene lookup returns CDR1 MGHRA and CDR2 YSYEKL. General study points: Better survival was predicted when blood TCR clonality before treatment fell below the median.

Each individual provided 1 to 8 samples (taken pretreatment and on-treatment). Spike-ins of synthetic TCR analog templates went into each PCR. The assay was immunoSEQ multiplex PCR, and TCRdb's table has in-frame clones only and misses some. The table records tens of thousands of clones, roughly nine tenths of them present only once. V usage is TRBV4-1 and J usage is TRBJ2-1, with TRBD2 matching 10 bases. The TCR comes from a man aged 60 to 75 with urothelial cancer. The sample was PBMCs, taken around atezolizumab (anti-PD-L1) treatment. For the CDR3, the DNA is TGCGCCAGCAGCGAACCGGGACTAGCGTCTTACAATGAGCAGTTCTTC. Amino acids: CASSEPGLASYNEQFF.